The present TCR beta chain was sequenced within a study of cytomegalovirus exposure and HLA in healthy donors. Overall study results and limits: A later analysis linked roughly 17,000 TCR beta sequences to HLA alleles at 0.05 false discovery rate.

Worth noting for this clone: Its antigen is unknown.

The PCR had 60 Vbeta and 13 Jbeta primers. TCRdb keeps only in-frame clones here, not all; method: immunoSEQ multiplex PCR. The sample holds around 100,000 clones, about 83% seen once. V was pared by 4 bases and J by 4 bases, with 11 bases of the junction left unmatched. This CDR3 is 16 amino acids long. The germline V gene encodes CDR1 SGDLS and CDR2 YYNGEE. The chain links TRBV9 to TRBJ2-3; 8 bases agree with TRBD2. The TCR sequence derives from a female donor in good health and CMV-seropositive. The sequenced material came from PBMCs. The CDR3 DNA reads TGTGCCAGCAGCCTCCCCGGGGGGGGGCATTCAGATACGCAGTATTTT. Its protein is CASSLPGGGHSDTQYF.